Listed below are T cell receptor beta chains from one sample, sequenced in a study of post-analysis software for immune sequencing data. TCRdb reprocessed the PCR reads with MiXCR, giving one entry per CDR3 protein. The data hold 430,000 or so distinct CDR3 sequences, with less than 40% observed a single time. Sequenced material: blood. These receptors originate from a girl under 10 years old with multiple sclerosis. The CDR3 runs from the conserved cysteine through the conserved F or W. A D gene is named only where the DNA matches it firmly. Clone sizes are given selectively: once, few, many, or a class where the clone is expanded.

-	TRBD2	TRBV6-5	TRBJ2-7	TGTGCCAGCAGTTGGCAAGCGGGAGGCTACAATGAGCAGTACTTC	CASSWQAGGYNEQYF
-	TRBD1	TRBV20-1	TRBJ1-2	TGCAGTGCTAAACAGGGGGGTGGCTACACCTTC	CSAKQGGGYTF
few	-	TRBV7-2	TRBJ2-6	TGTGCCAGCAGCCCTAATTCTGGGTCTTCTGGGGCCAACGTCCTGACTTTC	CASSPNSGSSGANVLTF
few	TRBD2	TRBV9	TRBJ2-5	TGTGCCAGCAGCGTGACTAGCGTCAGAGAGACCCAGTACTTC	CASSVTSVRETQYF
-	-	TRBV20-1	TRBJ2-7	TGCAGTGCTAGCGGGGTCTCCTACGAGCAGTACTTC	CSASGVSYEQYF
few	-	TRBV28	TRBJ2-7	TGTGCCAGCCATGATAGCGTCCCCCCCTACGAGCAGTACTTC	CASHDSVPPYEQYF
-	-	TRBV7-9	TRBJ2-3	TGTGCCAGCAGCTTTCTCCGGGCGGTCGATACGCAGTATTTT	CASSFLRAVDTQYF
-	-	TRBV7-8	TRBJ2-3	TGTGCCAGCAGCCTCTGGAATAAGGTGGAAAGCACAGATACGCAGTATTTT	CASSLWNKVESTDTQYF
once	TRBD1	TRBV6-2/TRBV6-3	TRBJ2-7	TGTACCAGCAGTTACGAGAGGATTGCACAGGGGAGATACGAGCAGTACTTC	CTSSYERIAQGRYEQYF
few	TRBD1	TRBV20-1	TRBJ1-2	TGCAGCCAAAAAGGGGGCAACTATGGCTACACCTTC	CSQKGGNYGYTF
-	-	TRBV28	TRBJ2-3	TGTGCCAGCAGTCCTAGGAGCCTAGGAGGTACGCAGTATTTT	CASSPRSLGGTQYF
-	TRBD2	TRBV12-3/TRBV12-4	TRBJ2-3	TGTGCCAGCAGTCCGAGCGGGGCTAGCACAGATACGCAGTATTTT	CASSPSGASTDTQYF
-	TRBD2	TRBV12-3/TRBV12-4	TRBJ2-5	TGTGCCAGCAGTTTACCGATAGCGGGGGGGGAGACCCAGTACTTC	CASSLPIAGGETQYF
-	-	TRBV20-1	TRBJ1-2	TGCAGTGCTCGTCCGGGACACAGTTTACTAGGCTACACCTTC	CSARPGHSLLGYTF
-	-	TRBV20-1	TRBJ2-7	TGCAGTGCTCAGATGGGGGGACAAAATTCCTACGAGCAGTACTTC	CSAQMGGQNSYEQYF
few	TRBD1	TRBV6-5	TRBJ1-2	TGTGCCAGCAGTTACTCGGAGTGGGACAGGGGTAACTATGGCTACACCTTC	CASSYSEWDRGNYGYTF
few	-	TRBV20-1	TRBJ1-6	TGCAGTGCCCCCCCGAGTGGGGTTGGGAATTCACCCCTCCACTTT	CSAPPSGVGNSPLHF
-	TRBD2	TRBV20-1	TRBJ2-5	TGCAATGCTAGAGGGCTAGCGGGGGGATATGAGCAGTACTTC	CNARGLAGGYEQYF
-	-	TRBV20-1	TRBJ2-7	TGCAGTGCTACTAGGGGGGCTAGGGTCGCCGAGCAGTACTTC	CSATRGARVAEQYF
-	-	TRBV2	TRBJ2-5	TGTGCCAGCAGCGTAAGAACGGGACAAGAGACCCAGTACTTC	CASSVRTGQETQYF
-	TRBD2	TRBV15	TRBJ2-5	TGTGCCACCAGCAAGTTACTAGCGGGAGGGGAGACCCAGTACTTC	CATSKLLAGGETQYF
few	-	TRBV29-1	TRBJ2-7	TGCAGCGTCGGAGGGAGGATCGACGAGCAGTACTTC	CSVGGRIDEQYF
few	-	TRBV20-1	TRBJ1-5	TGCAGTGCTGGGAGAGTAGGGGGCAATCAGCCCCAGCATTTT	CSAGRVGGNQPQHF
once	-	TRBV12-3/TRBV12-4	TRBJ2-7	TGTGCCAGCAGTTTGAGTAGGGGCAGTACCTACGAGCAGTACTTC	CASSLSRGSTYEQYF
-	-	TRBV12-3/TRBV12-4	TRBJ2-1	TGTGTCAGCAGTTTTTTGGGTTATGAGCAGTTCTTC	CVSSFLGYEQFF
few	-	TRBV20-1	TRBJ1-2	TGCAGTGCCACCCGGGGCTTTAACTATGGCTACACCTTC	CSATRGFNYGYTF
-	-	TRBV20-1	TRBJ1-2	TGCAGTGCTAGAGAGCAGAACTATGGCTACACCTTC	CSAREQNYGYTF
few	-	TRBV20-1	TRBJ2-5	TGCAGTGCTAGAGATCTAGCAGGCTATCAAGAGACCCAGTACTTC	CSARDLAGYQETQYF
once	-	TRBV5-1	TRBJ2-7	TGCGCCAGCAGCTACCAAATAACTGGCGCCGAGCAGTACTTC	CASSYQITGAEQYF
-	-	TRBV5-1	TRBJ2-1	TGCGCCAGCAGCGTCTTTCCCGGGACACCGCAAGACAATGAACAGTTCTTC	CASSVFPGTPQDNEQFF
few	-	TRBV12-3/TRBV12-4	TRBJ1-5	TGTGCCAGCAGTTTAGGGGGCGAGGGCAATCAGCCCCAGCATTTT	CASSLGGEGNQPQHF
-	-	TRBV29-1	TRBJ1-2	TGCAGCGTTAGGGGTGCTGTGCGTGGCTACACCTTC	CSVRGAVRGYTF
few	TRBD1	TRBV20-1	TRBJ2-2	TGCAGTGCCCGACAGGGTCCCACCGGGGAGCTGTTTTTT	CSARQGPTGELFF
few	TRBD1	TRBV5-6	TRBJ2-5	TGTGCCAGCAGCTTGACACAGGGGCTGGAGGAGACCCAGTACTTC	CASSLTQGLEETQYF
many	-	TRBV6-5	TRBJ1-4	TGTGCCAGCAGAATACAGGGAGGTGCAACTAATGAAAAACTGTTTTTT	CASRIQGGATNEKLFF
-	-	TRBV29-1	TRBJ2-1	TGCAGCGCGGTGCCCGGAGGGGCCTACAGTGAGCAGTTCTTC	CSAVPGGAYSEQFF
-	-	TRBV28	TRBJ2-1	TGTGCCAGCAGCCTCCCCACGGGAAGAGTTAATGAGCAGTTCTTC	CASSLPTGRVNEQFF
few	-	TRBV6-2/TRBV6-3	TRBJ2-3	TGTGCCAGCAGTTGGGGCGGAGGTAGAAGCACAGATACGCAGTGTTTT	CASSWGGGRSTDTQCF
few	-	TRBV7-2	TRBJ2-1	TGTGCCAGCAGCTTAGCGGACTGGCCCCAGGTCCAGAGCTCCTACAATGAGCAGTTCTTC	CASSLADWPQVQSSYNEQFF
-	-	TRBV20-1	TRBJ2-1	TGCAGTGCTAGCGGGATCGACTCCTACAATGAGCAGTTCTTC	CSASGIDSYNEQFF
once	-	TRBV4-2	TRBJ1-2	TGTGCCAGCAGCCAAGATATCGCCGACGAACGCTACACCTTC	CASSQDIADERYTF
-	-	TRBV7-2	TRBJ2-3	TGTGCCAGCAGCCCCCACTCACGCACCACAGATACGCAGTATTTT	CASSPHSRTTDTQYF
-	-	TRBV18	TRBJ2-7	TGTGCCAGCTCACCCCCCTACGAGCAGTACTTC	CASSPPYEQYF
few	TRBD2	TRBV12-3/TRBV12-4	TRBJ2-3	TGTGCCAGCAGTTTGCAGGGACTAGCGACCAGCACAGATACGCAGTATTTT	CASSLQGLATSTDTQYF
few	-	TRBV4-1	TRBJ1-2	TGCGCCAGCAGCCCCATGACCCCAGGGTTGGATGGCTACACCTTC	CASSPMTPGLDGYTF
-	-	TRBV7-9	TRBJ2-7	TGTGCCAGCAGCCCTGTGGTCCACACTCAGTACTTC	CASSPVVHTQYF
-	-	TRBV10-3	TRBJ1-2	TGTGCCATCAGTGAGTACGTTCGCGATGGCTACACCTTC	CAISEYVRDGYTF
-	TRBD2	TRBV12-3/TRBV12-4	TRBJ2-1	TGTGCCAGCAGAACCCGGACTAGCGGGACTTGGGATGAGCAGTTCTTC	CASRTRTSGTWDEQFF
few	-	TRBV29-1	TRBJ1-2	TGCAGCGTTGATTTAGGAGGAGTCTACGGCTACACCTTC	CSVDLGGVYGYTF
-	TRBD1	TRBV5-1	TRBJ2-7	TGCGCCAGCAGCTCCGGGACAGACCCCTACGAGCAGTACTTC	CASSSGTDPYEQYF
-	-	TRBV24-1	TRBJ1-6	TGTGCCACCAGTGATTTGTGGGCCCTCCACTTT	CATSDLWALHF
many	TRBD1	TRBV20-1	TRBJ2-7	TGCAGTGCTAGCGCCGGGACAGGACTCCTCTACGAGCAGTACTTC	CSASAGTGLLYEQYF
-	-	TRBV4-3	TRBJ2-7	TGCGCCAGCAGCCAAGACGGGACTGCGGGCTACGAGCAGTACTTC	CASSQDGTAGYEQYF
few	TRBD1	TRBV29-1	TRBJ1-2	TGCAGCGTCAAGGGACAGCCCCATAACTATGGCTACACCTTC	CSVKGQPHNYGYTF
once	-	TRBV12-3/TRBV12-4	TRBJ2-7	TGTGCCAGCAGCCAAGACGGGTCTTACGAGCAGTACTTC	CASSQDGSYEQYF
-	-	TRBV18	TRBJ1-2	TGTGCCAGCTCACCACGAACGGGGACCCATGGCTACACCTTC	CASSPRTGTHGYTF
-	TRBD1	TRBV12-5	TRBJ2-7	TGTGCTAGTGGTTTGTCCCCGAGAATCGTGGGACAGAGAGACTACGAGCAGTACTTC	CASGLSPRIVGQRDYEQYF